These T cell receptor beta chains were read from a single sample in a study of T cell repertoires in cytomegalovirus infection. TCRdb re-derived calls from the reads in MiXCR, one entry per CDR3 protein. Here the sample spans some 150,000 distinct CDR3 sequences, 25% to 35% being singletons. The antigens these receptors bind are not known. The sample here was CD8+ T cells from cultured PBMCs, taken from culture after CMV antigen stimulation. All receptors derive from a human donor in good health (CMV status not recorded). Some clones in this sample may be carry-over from other donors' samples. Both conserved end residues are part of each CDR3. Some rows have no size entry. The others give once, few or many, or a class for an expanded clone.

cdr3_aa: CASSSLAGEIDTQYF
v_call: TRBV6-5
clone_size: few
j_call: TRBJ2-3

cdr3_aa: CATSETTGGDTDTQYF
v_call: TRBV24-1
clone_size: NA
j_call: TRBJ2-3

cdr3_aa: CASSYGQVTEQFF
v_call: TRBV6-5
clone_size: few
j_call: TRBJ2-1

cdr3_aa: CASSWTAEAFF
v_call: TRBV7-9
clone_size: NA
j_call: TRBJ1-1

cdr3_aa: CASSQDSGQGNQPQHF
v_call: TRBV4-1
clone_size: many
j_call: TRBJ1-5

cdr3_aa: CAWSQAGVYGYTF
v_call: TRBV30
clone_size: NA
j_call: TRBJ1-2

cdr3_aa: CASRIGTGMYYGYTF
v_call: TRBV28
clone_size: NA
j_call: TRBJ1-2

cdr3_aa: CASSQVGDPTDTQYF
v_call: TRBV4-1
clone_size: few
j_call: TRBJ2-3

cdr3_aa: CAWSSDSSYNEQFF
v_call: TRBV30
clone_size: few
j_call: TRBJ2-1

cdr3_aa: CATDLRSDTNYTDTQYF
v_call: TRBV7-8
clone_size: many
j_call: TRBJ2-3

cdr3_aa: CAWRRDGPYEKLFF
v_call: TRBV30
clone_size: NA
j_call: TRBJ1-4

cdr3_aa: CASSSGWEQYF
v_call: TRBV5-4
clone_size: many
j_call: TRBJ2-7

cdr3_aa: CASSTGLAATTDTQYF
v_call: TRBV6-1
clone_size: NA
j_call: TRBJ2-3

cdr3_aa: CATSRPDTGYGYTF
v_call: TRBV15
clone_size: once
j_call: TRBJ1-2

cdr3_aa: CASSPGGAGNEQFF
v_call: TRBV7-2
clone_size: few
j_call: TRBJ2-1

cdr3_aa: CASSIEGADYNEQFF
v_call: TRBV6-1
clone_size: many
j_call: TRBJ2-1

cdr3_aa: CASRVNSDTEAFF
v_call: TRBV19
clone_size: NA
j_call: TRBJ1-1

cdr3_aa: CASSSTPEGETQYF
v_call: TRBV7-9
clone_size: NA
j_call: TRBJ2-5

cdr3_aa: CASTDGLPSSYEQYF
v_call: TRBV6-2/TRBV6-3
clone_size: few
j_call: TRBJ2-7

cdr3_aa: CASTLRDSSYEQYF
v_call: TRBV7-2
clone_size: NA
j_call: TRBJ2-7

cdr3_aa: CASSYSGALLSYEQYF
v_call: TRBV6-6
clone_size: NA
j_call: TRBJ2-7

cdr3_aa: CASSSLGGAQETQYF
v_call: TRBV5-1
clone_size: many
j_call: TRBJ2-5

cdr3_aa: CASSTRDRYNVLTF
v_call: TRBV9
clone_size: many
j_call: TRBJ2-6

cdr3_aa: CASSQEPHGERTEAFF
v_call: TRBV4-1
clone_size: few
j_call: TRBJ1-1

cdr3_aa: CASSDSFSNQPQHF
v_call: TRBV2
clone_size: NA
j_call: TRBJ1-5

cdr3_aa: CASSPQRGSSYNEQFF
v_call: TRBV12-3/TRBV12-4
clone_size: NA
j_call: TRBJ2-1

cdr3_aa: CASSETGGTDTQYF
v_call: TRBV27
clone_size: many
j_call: TRBJ2-3

cdr3_aa: CASSPGSFYGYTF
v_call: TRBV12-3/TRBV12-4
clone_size: few
j_call: TRBJ1-2

cdr3_aa: CASSPTLTGGADTQYF
v_call: TRBV6-1
clone_size: NA
j_call: TRBJ2-3

cdr3_aa: CASSETRRVAGGLETQYF
v_call: TRBV28
clone_size: few
j_call: TRBJ2-5

cdr3_aa: CASNPGLYNEQFF
v_call: TRBV19
clone_size: NA
j_call: TRBJ2-1

cdr3_aa: CASSEEGRGPGVLFF
v_call: TRBV2
clone_size: NA
j_call: TRBJ2-2

cdr3_aa: CASSATVTEAFF
v_call: TRBV5-6
clone_size: once
j_call: TRBJ1-1

cdr3_aa: CASSQEVGSSTDTQYF
v_call: TRBV14
clone_size: NA
j_call: TRBJ2-3

cdr3_aa: CASSRYRQGDEQFF
v_call: TRBV27
clone_size: NA
j_call: TRBJ2-1

cdr3_aa: CASSIGTRSSGELFF
v_call: TRBV19
clone_size: few
j_call: TRBJ2-2

cdr3_aa: CASSLGAGALEQYF
v_call: TRBV7-2
clone_size: many
j_call: TRBJ2-7

cdr3_aa: CASSLHSGGADEQFF
v_call: TRBV5-1
clone_size: few
j_call: TRBJ2-1

cdr3_aa: CASSHAGDRGYEQYF
v_call: TRBV7-9
clone_size: NA
j_call: TRBJ2-7

cdr3_aa: CASSSAWGGTEAFF
v_call: TRBV27
clone_size: once
j_call: TRBJ1-1

cdr3_aa: CASSGMGSEQFF
v_call: TRBV2
clone_size: NA
j_call: TRBJ2-1

cdr3_aa: CASSYDGTLVYGYTF
v_call: TRBV6-6
clone_size: NA
j_call: TRBJ1-2

cdr3_aa: CASSLWTRNEQFF
v_call: TRBV12-3/TRBV12-4
clone_size: NA
j_call: TRBJ2-1

cdr3_aa: CASSQELALISTDTQYF
v_call: TRBV4-2
clone_size: few
j_call: TRBJ2-3

cdr3_aa: CASSPELRINEKLFF
v_call: TRBV7-2
clone_size: once
j_call: TRBJ1-4

cdr3_aa: CASSLGGAGSPLHF
v_call: TRBV27
clone_size: NA
j_call: TRBJ1-6